This T cell receptor beta chain is from a study of tumor-infiltrating lymphocytes in primary liver carcinoma (dated by TCRdb to about 2017). Notes on the research overall: Hepatocellular carcinoma (four) or combined HCC and intrahepatic cholangiocarcinoma (one) was present in the five patients, who were three men and two women aged 30 to 69 years. The five patients had tumors staged T1-T3 N0M0, with maximum diameters ranging from roughly 4 to 10 cm. Samples yielded roughly 3.5 to 8 million productive TCRbeta reads; read depth did not differ significantly between tissue types. The study combined TCRbeta repertoire sequencing, expression microarrays and whole-exome sequencing across five regions of each liver tumor, with adjacent normal tissue and blood. A total of roughly 35 specimens from 5 patients underwent TCRbeta repertoire sequencing, comprising around 25 tumor regions, 5 adjacent noncancerous liver tissues and 5 peripheral blood samples. To link TCRbeta repertoire diversity to the local molecular phenotype, the 20 to 25 tumor region samples were profiled with Agilent mRNA microarrays. Repertoires from technical replicates were highly reproducible, with mean shared-clone rates near 0.89 and correlation coefficients above 0.95.

Total RNA and DNA were co-extracted without cell sorting from approximately 20-30 mg of bulk tissue using the AllPrep DNA/RNA mini kit. Between late 2015 and early 2016, roughly 5 patients in China with histopathologically diagnosed primary liver carcinoma had their tumors surgically resected. Chronic HBV infection was present in the patients, and the patients were treatment-naive at sampling. Each tumor was sampled at five spatially separated regions: the superior, inferior, left-lateral and right-lateral poles and the tumor centre. Histological examination found more than 75% viable tumor cells in every tumor sample. Fresh tumor and adjacent tissue pieces were bisected, with one half stored in RNAlater at -80 degrees C and the other half sent for histology. Comment on this clonotype: It lacks a known antigen. Sequence at one end of the junction differs from germline and may be a read error.

Study-wide conclusions, independent of this receptor: Only the TCR beta chain was sequenced, which likely underestimates true repertoire diversity because unpaired alpha chains were not captured. The top 250 clones accounted for a significantly greater share of the repertoire in tumors than in blood (p = 0.039). Only 4 or 5 patients were included in the study, and the authors note that the findings should be validated in a larger study. Only about 7.5-25% of top clones were found in all five regions of a tumor, suggesting spatial heterogeneity of tumor-infiltrating T cells. Repertoire overlap was found to be higher between tumor regions (mean roughly 36%) than between tumor-adjacent (approximately 17%) or tumor-blood (around 14%) pairs, consistent with antigen-driven expansion. Since the samples were bulk and unsorted, there was no way to compare CD4+ and CD8+ T cell repertoires.

Per the germline V gene, LGHNA is the CDR1 and YNFKEQ is the CDR2. The CDR3 measures 19 amino acids from cysteine to phenylalanine. CDR3 DNA is the only sequence kept; it has 57 bases, read in frame from the first base. TCRbeta-specific cDNA was reverse-transcribed from about 520 ng total RNA using a constant-region primer and ProtoScript II reverse transcriptase. Construction of the TCRbeta libraries relied on three nested rounds of multiplex PCR, following a slightly modified ARM-PCR procedure. Each of the first two PCR rounds ran for 10 cycles and used multiplex TRBV1-TRBV30 forward primers together with a Cbeta reverse primer. Sample barcodes and Illumina adapters were added in a final 25-cycle PCR with Deep VentR polymerase. Before sequencing, amplicons of 200-500 bp were gel-purified using a QIAquick gel extraction kit. TCRbeta amplicons were sequenced on an Illumina HiSeq 2500 with 250-bp paired-end reads. The study's own analysis went as follows. Quality trimming of reads was performed with Trimmomatic v0.33, and paired reads were merged with FLASH v1.2.11 so that full CDR3 sequences could be recovered. MiGEC v1.2.1b assigned V, D and J germline segments to the rearranged TCRbeta sequences. VDJtools v1.0.0 computed clonotype statistics and Shannon-Wiener diversity indices. Except for diversity analysis, only each sample's 250 most abundant clonotypes were used in subsequent analyses to reduce sampling bias. The public reads were quality trimmed at Q25 with fastp and then assembled into clones with MiXCR by TCRdb, keeping productive beta chains. Each CDR3 protein gets just one entry, which takes the most common genes and DNA from the rows behind it. TCRdb's processing, not the authors', yielded these V and J calls. Recorded for this sample are 84,000 or so distinct CDR3 sequences; roughly 72% of them occurred a single time. Jointly, the top ten make up 19% of the sample.

This chain joins TRBV4-2 to TRBJ2-3, with the D gene too uncertain to name. The better agreement between TRBJ1-5 and the DNA end casts doubt on the J call. This TCR came from a man aged 35 to 55 with primary liver carcinoma and hepatitis B virus infection. The sequenced material came from liver tumor tissue from sampling region 1. Read against the paper, the sample's cell subset or site label means: tumor region T1, superior pole. The CDR3 protein sequence reads: CANSLTWEAGGFSTDTQHF. The nucleotide sequence is given as TGTGCCAACAGCCTCACTTGGGAGGCGGGAGGGTTTAGCACAGATACGCAGCATTTT.